This T cell receptor (beta chain) was recovered during a study of T cell responses to AZD1222 COVID-19 vaccine. Study-wide results and limits: Spike-wide coverage was observed for vaccine-associated CD4 TCRs, with dominant responses at 160-218 and 743-854. Only six or seven AZD1222 recipients tested seropositive at baseline. White British donors predominated, females outnumbered males, and clonal diversity was possibly underestimated. There were repertoire samples only from the period after the peak T cell response.

Measured with immunoSEQ multiplex PCR; TCRdb has only the in-frame clones, and not every one. Of 80,000 to 100,000 clones in the sample, roughly nine tenths were seen once. Trimming pared 3 bases from V and 1 base from J, leaving 16 bases between. This CDR3 is 16 amino acids long. From germline, CDR1 is SGHRS and CDR2 YFSETQ. Notes on this clone: Its antigen is not identified.

The sequencing used peripheral blood, collected 28 days after the second AZD1222 dose. This receptor was identified in an adult who received the AZD1222 COVID-19 vaccine. J is TRBJ1-2 and V is TRBV5-1, with D perhaps TRBD1 (5 bases). The CDR3 protein is CASSSGGASVNYGYTF. The CDR3 DNA reads TGCGCCAGCAGCTCGGGAGGGGCCTCAGTTAACTATGGCTACACCTTC.